Sequencing of this T cell receptor (beta chain) was carried out in a study of spatial heterogeneity in lung cancer (dated by TCRdb to about 2019). About the investigation overall: Beta-chain transcripts were consistently detected in greater numbers than alpha-chain transcripts, which likely reflects a higher abundance of beta-chain transcripts. The study linked features of the TCR repertoire to counts of nonsynonymous mutations, which were determined by whole-exome sequencing of tumor tissue. In non-small cell lung cancer, the study made a quantitative comparison of TCR alpha and beta repertoires among multiple tumor regions, matched nontumor lung and blood. At surgery, both alpha and beta chains were TCR-sequenced in about 200 tumor regions, 63 to 80 matched nontumor lung samples and 50 to 60 PBMC samples. In the raw uncorrected reads, each unique combination of TCR and UMI appeared on average more than ten times.

The library was made by 5' RACE. TCRdb lists the instrument as NextSeq 500. In the TCR library protocol, a unique molecular identifier was attached to each TCR cDNA molecule so that PCR and sequencing errors could be corrected. Per the original workflow: TCR identification, UMI-based error correction and CDR3 extraction were all carried out with Decombinator tools. Expanded TCRs were defined as those above a frequency of 2 per 1,000, corresponding to the top 1% of the tumor frequency distribution. Each repertoire was subsampled 100 times to 5,000 TCRs, after which Renyi diversity was computed with the R vegan package. To build CDR3 similarity networks, amino acid triplet string-kernel similarity was used, and CDR3s were connected when their pairwise similarity was above 0.82. TCRdb ran its own pipeline on the public reads, namely fastp trimming at Q25 and MiXCR clone calling, and kept in-frame beta chains. Entries are consolidated by CDR3 protein sequence, retaining the most common genes and DNA. TCRdb, not the authors, supplied the V and J calls. The sample includes 85,000 to 100,000 distinct CDR3 sequences, with less than 15% observed a single time. The ten largest make up roughly two fifths of the sample.

Explained via the paper, the time point label denotes: sample taken at primary tumor resection. Donors were some 67 patients with early-stage, untreated non-small cell lung cancer from the lung TRACERx cohort. Without any cell sorting, TCR sequencing was performed on whole RNA extracted either from tumor and nontumor lung tissue or from cryopreserved PBMC samples. A patient was chosen for TCR sequencing only when enough RNA was available from at least two tumor regions. Points the paper makes about the study in general: Ubiquitous expanded tumor TCRs were found in blood more often at tumor resection than at routine follow-up. Confirming at a functional level the hypothesis that regional TCRs recognize regional mutations was considered to require additional single-cell paired TCR alpha and beta sequencing.

At least ten counts were recorded for this clonotype. The antigen it recognizes is unknown. No clone much larger than this one lies a single base away; base qualities are absent. This clonotype was obtained from a male donor with early-stage non-small cell lung cancer. The sequenced sample was PBMCs, obtained at surgery.

The CDR3 corresponds to CASSLGHLNTQYF. Read as DNA, the sequence is TGTGCCAGCAGCTTAGGGCACCTAAATACGCAGTATTTT. The V gene is TRBV7-2 and the J gene is TRBJ2-3, with no confidently assigned D gene. There are 13 amino acids in the CDR3, from cysteine to phenylalanine inclusive. The CDR3 DNA has 39 bases and is translated from base 1. Sequences SGHTA (CDR1) and FQGNSA (CDR2) are obtained from the germline V gene. Trimming takes 1 base from V and 7 bases from J, and the germline ends sit 9 bases apart. Supplemented by the reference TRBV7-2 and TRBJ2-3 proteins around the CDR3, the complete variable domain is GAGVSQSPSNKVTEKGKDVELRCDPISGHTALYWYRQSLGQGLEFLIYFQGNSAPDKSGLPSDRFSAERTGGSVSTLTIQRTQQEDSAVYLCASSLGHLNTQYFGPGTRLTVL.